Included here is one T cell receptor (beta chain) sequence, with context. The J segment lost 5 bases and the V segment lost 2 bases, leaving 4 bases of the junction unmatched. The CDR3 has 15 amino acids. Germline loops: CDR1 WSHSY, CDR2 SAAADI. These data come from a study of shared T cell receptors in the human thymus. Libraries were prepared by immunoSEQ multiplex PCR; TCRdb keeps only in-frame clonotypes and omits some of them. Here the sample spans 450,000 to 650,000 clones, approximately 80% being singletons. These records were also assigned to another study, of human thymus T cells. That study adds: Healthy Finnish infants having corrective surgery for congenital heart defects served as donors. V and J genes seemed to be used with bias in thymic and blood repertoires.

The J gene is TRBJ1-4, the V gene TRBV10-2; TRBD1 aligns across 8 bases. The TCR comes from a boy less than two years old with a congenital heart defect. The specimen was thymocytes. The CDR3 nucleotides read TGCGCCAGCAGTGAGGGACAGGGCCGGAATGAAAAACTGTTTTTT. Translation gives CASSEGQGRNEKLFF.